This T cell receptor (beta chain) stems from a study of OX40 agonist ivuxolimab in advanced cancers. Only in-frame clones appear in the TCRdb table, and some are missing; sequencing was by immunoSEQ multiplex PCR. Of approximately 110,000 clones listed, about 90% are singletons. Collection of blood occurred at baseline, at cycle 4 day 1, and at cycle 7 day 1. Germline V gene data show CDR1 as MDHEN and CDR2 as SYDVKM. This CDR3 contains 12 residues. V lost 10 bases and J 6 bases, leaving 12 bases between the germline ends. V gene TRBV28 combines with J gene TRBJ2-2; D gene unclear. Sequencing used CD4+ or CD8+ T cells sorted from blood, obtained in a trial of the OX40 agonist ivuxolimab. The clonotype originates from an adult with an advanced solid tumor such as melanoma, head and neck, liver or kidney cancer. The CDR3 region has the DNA TGTGCCACCCGGAAGTCCGCCGGGGAGCTGTTTTTT. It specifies CATRKSAGELFF. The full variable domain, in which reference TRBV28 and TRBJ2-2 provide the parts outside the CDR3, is DVKVTQSSRYLVKRTGEKVFLECVQDMDHENMFWYRQDPGLGLRLIYFSYDVKMKEKGDIPEGYSVSREKKERFSLILESASTNQTSMYLCATRKSAGELFFGEGSRLTVL.